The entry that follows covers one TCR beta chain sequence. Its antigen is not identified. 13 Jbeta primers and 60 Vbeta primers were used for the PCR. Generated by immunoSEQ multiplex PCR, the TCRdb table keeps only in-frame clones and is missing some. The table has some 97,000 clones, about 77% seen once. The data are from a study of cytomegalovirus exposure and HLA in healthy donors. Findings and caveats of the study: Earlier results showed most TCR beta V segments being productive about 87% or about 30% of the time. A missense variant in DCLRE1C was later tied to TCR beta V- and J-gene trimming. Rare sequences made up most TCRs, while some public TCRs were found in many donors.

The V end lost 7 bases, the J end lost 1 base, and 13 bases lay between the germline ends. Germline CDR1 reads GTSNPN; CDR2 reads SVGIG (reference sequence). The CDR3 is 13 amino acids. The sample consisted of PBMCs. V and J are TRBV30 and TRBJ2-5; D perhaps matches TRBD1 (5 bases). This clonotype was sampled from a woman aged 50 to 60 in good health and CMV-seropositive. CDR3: CASRQWPQETQYF. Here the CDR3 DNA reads TGTGCCTCTCGACAGTGGCCCCAAGAGACCCAGTACTTC. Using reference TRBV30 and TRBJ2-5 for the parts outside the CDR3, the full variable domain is SQTIHQWPATLVQPVGSPLSLECTVEGTSNPNLYWYRQAAGRGLQLLFYSVGIGQISSEVPQNLSASRPQDRQFILSSKKLLLSDSGFYLCASRQWPQETQYFGPGTRLLVL.